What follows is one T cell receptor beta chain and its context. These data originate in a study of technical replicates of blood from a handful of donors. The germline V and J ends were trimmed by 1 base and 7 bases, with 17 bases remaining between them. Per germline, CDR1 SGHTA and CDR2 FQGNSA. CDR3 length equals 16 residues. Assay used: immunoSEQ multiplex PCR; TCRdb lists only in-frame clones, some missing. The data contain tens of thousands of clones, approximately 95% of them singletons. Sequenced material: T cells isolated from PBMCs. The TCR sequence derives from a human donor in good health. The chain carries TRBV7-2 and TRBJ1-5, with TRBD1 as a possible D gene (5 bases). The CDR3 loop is CASSLDGGAYRQPQHF. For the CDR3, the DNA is TGTGCCAGCAGCTTAGATGGCGGGGCCTATCGACAGCCCCAGCATTTT.